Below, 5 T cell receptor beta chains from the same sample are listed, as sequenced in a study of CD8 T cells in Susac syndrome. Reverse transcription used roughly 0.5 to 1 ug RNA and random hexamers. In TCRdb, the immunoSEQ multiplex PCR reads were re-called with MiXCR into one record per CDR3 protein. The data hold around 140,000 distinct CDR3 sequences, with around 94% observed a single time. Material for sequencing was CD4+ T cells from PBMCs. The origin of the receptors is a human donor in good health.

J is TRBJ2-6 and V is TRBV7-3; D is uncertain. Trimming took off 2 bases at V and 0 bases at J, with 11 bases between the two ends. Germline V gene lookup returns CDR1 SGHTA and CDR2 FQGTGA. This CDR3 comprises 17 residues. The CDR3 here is CASSLLGGYSGANVLTF. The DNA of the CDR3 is TGTGCCAGCAGCTTATTGGGCGGCTACTCTGGGGCCAACGTCCTGACTTTC.

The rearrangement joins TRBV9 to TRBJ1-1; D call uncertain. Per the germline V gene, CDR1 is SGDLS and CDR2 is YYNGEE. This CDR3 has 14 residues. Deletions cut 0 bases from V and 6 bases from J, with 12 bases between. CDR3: CASSVATSGAEAFF. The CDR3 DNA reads TGTGCCAGCAGCGTAGCTACTTCGGGCGCTGAAGCTTTCTTT.

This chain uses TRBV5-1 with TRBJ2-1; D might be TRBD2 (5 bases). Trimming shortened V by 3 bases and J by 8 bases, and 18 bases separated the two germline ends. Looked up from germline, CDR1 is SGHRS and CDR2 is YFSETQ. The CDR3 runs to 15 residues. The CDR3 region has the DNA TGCGCCAGCAGCTCGGACTCCCTTCGAAAGGATGAGCAGTTCTTC. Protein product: CASSSDSLRKDEQFF.

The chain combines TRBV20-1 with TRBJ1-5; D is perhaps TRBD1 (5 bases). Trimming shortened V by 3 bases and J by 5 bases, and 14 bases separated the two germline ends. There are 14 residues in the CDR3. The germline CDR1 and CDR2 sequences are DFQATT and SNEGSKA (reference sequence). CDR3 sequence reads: CSARLGSRDQPQHF. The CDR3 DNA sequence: TGCAGTGCTAGGTTGGGAAGCAGGGATCAGCCCCAGCATTTT.

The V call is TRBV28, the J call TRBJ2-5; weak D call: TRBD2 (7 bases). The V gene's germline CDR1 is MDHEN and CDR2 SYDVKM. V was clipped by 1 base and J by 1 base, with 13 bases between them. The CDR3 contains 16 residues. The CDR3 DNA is TGTGCCAGCAGTTTATTGGGGGGGCGCCTCCAAGAGACCCAGTACTTC. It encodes CASSLLGGRLQETQYF. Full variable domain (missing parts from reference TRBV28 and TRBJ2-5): DVKVTQSSRYLVKRTGEKVFLECVQDMDHENMFWYRQDPGLGLRLIYFSYDVKMKEKGDIPEGYSVSREKKERFSLILESASTNQTSMYLCASSLLGGRLQETQYFGPGTRLLVL.